This T cell receptor (beta chain) originates from a study of blood T cell repertoires in COVID-19. In the study overall: Samples of COVID-19 (acute and convalescent) were obtained from the United States, Italy and Spain. PBMCs, B-cell-depleted T cells, or T cells provided the cDNA or gDNA that made up the material.

Trimming removed 6 bases from V and 0 bases from J; junction bases left unmatched: 7. The CDR3 runs 16 residues. CDR1 and CDR2 from the germline V gene are KGHSH and LQKENI. Seattle patients were enrolled during active infection and followed longitudinally. As handled by the study authors: Amplification from reference gene primers served as the basis for estimated nucleated cell counts. Profiled with immunoSEQ multiplex PCR; TCRdb holds only in-frame clones, not every one. V and J calls and clone size are those listed in that table; D and trimming were worked out from the DNA. This sample carries roughly 300,000 clones, 86% of them seen once, and the ten largest clones take approximately 12%.

The chain joins TRBV18 to TRBJ2-3; 9 bases agree with TRBD1. This sequence originates from a woman aged 30 to 39 with COVID-19, enrolled during active disease. The source material was peripheral blood. The CDR3 here is CASSLQGAQSTDTQYF. Written as DNA, the CDR3 is TGTGCCAGCTCGCTACAGGGGGCGCAGAGCACAGATACGCAGTATTTT.